This section outlines one T cell receptor beta chain sequence together with its context. The J segment lost 2 bases and the V segment lost 0 bases, leaving 12 bases of the junction unmatched. Germline lookup yields CDR1 DFQATT and CDR2 SNEGSKA (reference sequence). The CDR3 length is 18 residues. Unique molecular identifiers were built into the TCRbeta library. TCRdb ran MiXCR on the PCR reads and lists one entry per CDR3 protein. The table records 440,000 or so distinct CDR3 sequences, approximately 10% of them present only once. This entry comes from a study of T-cell reconstitution after alpha-beta-depleted transplantation in children.

The sample was PBMCs from the stem cell graft donor, taken from the stem cell graft. This rearrangement joins TRBV20-1 to TRBJ1-5; 8 bases match TRBD1. The TCR originated in a human donor who donated a stem cell graft to a child with acute myeloid leukemia. CDR3 residues: CSAREWTGSARGNQPQHF. For the CDR3, the DNA is TGCAGTGCTAGAGAGTGGACAGGGAGTGCTCGGGGCAATCAGCCCCAGCATTTT.